The rows below give T cell receptor beta chains drawn from one sample of a study of cytomegalovirus exposure and HLA in healthy donors. Produced via immunoSEQ multiplex PCR; TCRdb's table is partial and in-frame only. This sample has over 200,000 clones, with roughly 90% found just once. Sequencing input: PBMCs. These receptors all stem from a woman aged 18-30 years in good health and CMV-seronegative. CDR3s include the opening cysteine and the closing phenylalanine or tryptophan. D genes are given only for firm matches. The size of a clone is reported for some rows only, either as once, few or many, or as a class for expanded clones.

clone size	D gene	V gene	J gene	CDR3 DNA	CDR3 protein
.	TRBD1	TRBV7-9	TRBJ1-5	TGTGCCAGCAGCTCCGGACAGGGTGGGCAGCCCCAGCATTTT	CASSSGQGGQPQHF
.	TRBD2	TRBV10-1	TRBJ2-3	TGCGCCAGCAGTGCCGGGACTAGCATCCCAGATACGCAGTATTTT	CASSAGTSIPDTQYF
.	TRBD2	TRBV18	TRBJ2-1	TGTGCCAGCTCACCACCGGGGAGGGATGAGCAGTTCTTC	CASSPPGRDEQFF
.	TRBD1	TRBV11-2	TRBJ1-1	TGTGCCAGCAGCTTAGTGGGACAGGGAGGGCTCGTTGCTTTCTTT	CASSLVGQGGLVAFF
once	TRBD2	TRBV11-2	TRBJ2-7	TGTGCCAGCAGCGCGACTAGCGGGAGAGGGCCCTACGAGCAGTACTTC	CASSATSGRGPYEQYF
.	TRBD1	TRBV5-1	TRBJ2-7	TGCGCCAGCAGCCTCTATCAACAGGGGTTCCACGAGCAGTACTTC	CASSLYQQGFHEQYF
.	TRBD2	TRBV5-4	TRBJ2-7	TGTGCCAGCAGCTTGGTTCTAGCGGGAGAGTGGACCTACGAGCAGTACTTC	CASSLVLAGEWTYEQYF
.	.	TRBV5-4	TRBJ2-7	TGTGCCAGCAGCTTGGGGCAATTGTACGAGCAGTACTTC	CASSLGQLYEQYF
.	.	TRBV27	TRBJ1-2	TGTGCCAGCAGTTTGAGGGGGGGTTGGGGCTATGGCTACACCTTC	CASSLRGGWGYGYTF
.	.	TRBV5-6	TRBJ1-6	TGTGCCAGCAGCTTGGGACAGGAGAATTCACCCCTCCACTTT	CASSLGQENSPLHF
.	TRBD2	TRBV9	TRBJ2-7	TGTGCCAGCAGCGTGAGCGGGAGCGCCTACGAGCAGTACTTC	CASSVSGSAYEQYF